Listed below are T cell receptor beta chains from one sample, sequenced in a study of cytomegalovirus exposure and HLA in healthy donors. Clones were read by immunoSEQ multiplex PCR, and TCRdb kept only the in-frame ones, dropping some. The repertoire holds under 300,000 clones, with approximately 91% as singletons. The sample was PBMCs. Receptors were obtained from a girl aged 2-10 years in good health and CMV-seronegative. Each CDR3 is given without its conserved first and last residue. The size field is filled for only some rows; it gives once, few, many or a size class.

v_gene	j_gene	abundance	len	CDR3aa
TRBV27	TRBJ1-1	-	9	ASSFGTEAF
TRBV6-5	TRBJ1-5	-	13	ASSPQPGGNQPQH
TRBV7-8	TRBJ2-7	-	12	ASSDTSGLRQQY
TRBV27	TRBJ2-7	-	11	ASRGTGSHEQY
TRBV10-2	TRBJ2-5	-	13	ASSDTQASQETQY
TRBV4-1	TRBJ2-5	-	13	ASSQVTGPRETQY
TRBV5-1	TRBJ2-2	-	13	ASSLERGDTGELF
TRBV18	TRBJ1-1	-	9	ASSLKQEYF
TRBV30	TRBJ2-7	-	11	AWRSDRGHEQY
TRBV30	TRBJ1-1	-	11	ACSVGGYTEAF
TRBV15	TRBJ2-1	-	14	ATSRDRRAQFNEQF
TRBV21-1	TRBJ2-7	-	14	ASSSSRRDTPYEQY
TRBV11-2	TRBJ2-5	-	13	ASSNEQGIQETQY
TRBV5-1	TRBJ1-2	-	12	ASSLGVGQEPLE
TRBV2	TRBJ1-4	-	17	ASPTSWRTHPNRNEKLF
TRBV14	TRBJ1-6	-	13	ASSHRDTLNSPLH
TRBV28	TRBJ1-5	-	13	ASSFLQGSNQPQH
TRBV7-3	TRBJ2-1	-	13	ASSPRSLEGNEQF
TRBV7-9	TRBJ1-3	-	14	SSSSPPEGNGNTIY
TRBV7-2	TRBJ1-1	once	11	ASSFDGGTEAF
TRBV18	TRBJ1-2	-	11	ASSPRQGDGYT
TRBV5-1	TRBJ1-3	-	14	ASSLGQGGSGNTIY
TRBV5-1	-	-	12	ASSLKGAIYEQY
TRBV5-8	TRBJ2-1	few	12	ASSFFRVDNEQF
TRBV4-2	TRBJ1-1	-	13	ASSQDLAGGTEAF
TRBV10-1	TRBJ2-7	-	11	ASREGGSYEQY
TRBV27	TRBJ2-7	-	14	ASMYRVGQGADEQY